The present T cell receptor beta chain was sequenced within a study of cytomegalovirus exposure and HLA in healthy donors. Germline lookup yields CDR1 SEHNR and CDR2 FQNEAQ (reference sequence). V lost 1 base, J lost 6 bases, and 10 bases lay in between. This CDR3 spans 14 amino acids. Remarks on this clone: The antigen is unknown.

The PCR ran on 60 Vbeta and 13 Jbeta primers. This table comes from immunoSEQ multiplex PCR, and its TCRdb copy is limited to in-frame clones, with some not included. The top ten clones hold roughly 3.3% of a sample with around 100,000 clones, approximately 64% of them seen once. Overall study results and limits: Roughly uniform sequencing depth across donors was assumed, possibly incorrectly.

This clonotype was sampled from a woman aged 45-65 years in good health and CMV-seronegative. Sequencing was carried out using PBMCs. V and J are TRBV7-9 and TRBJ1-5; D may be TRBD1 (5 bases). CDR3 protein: CASSLGQGGQPQHF. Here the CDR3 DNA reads TGTGCCAGCAGCTTAGGTCAGGGTGGTCAGCCCCAGCATTTT.